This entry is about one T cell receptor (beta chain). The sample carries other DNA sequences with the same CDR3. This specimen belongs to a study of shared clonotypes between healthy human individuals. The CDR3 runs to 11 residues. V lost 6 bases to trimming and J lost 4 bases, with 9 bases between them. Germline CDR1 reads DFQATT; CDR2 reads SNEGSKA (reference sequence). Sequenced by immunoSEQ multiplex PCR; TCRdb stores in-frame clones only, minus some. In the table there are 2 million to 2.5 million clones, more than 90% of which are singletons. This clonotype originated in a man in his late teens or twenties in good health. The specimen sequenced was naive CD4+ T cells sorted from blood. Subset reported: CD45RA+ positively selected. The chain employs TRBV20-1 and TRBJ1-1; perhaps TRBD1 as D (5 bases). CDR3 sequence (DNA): TGCAGTGCCACCGGGGGCACTGAAGCTTTCTTT. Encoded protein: CSATGGTEAFF.